A single sample gave rise to the 28 T cell receptor beta chains below, sequenced in a study of T cell responses to AZD1222 COVID-19 vaccine. Data came from immunoSEQ multiplex PCR; TCRdb stores just in-frame clones and leaves some out. The data contain about 75,000 clones, about nine tenths of them singletons. The material sequenced was peripheral blood, taken 28 days after the second AZD1222 dose. Receptor source: an adult who received the AZD1222 COVID-19 vaccine.

The chain links TRBV7-2 to TRBJ2-7; TRBD2 matches at 11 bases. The CDR3 has 15 amino acids. Germline trimming cut 7 bases from V and 4 bases from J; bases unmatched to any gene: 9. CDR1 is SGHTA and CDR2 is FQGNSA in the germline V gene. The CDR3 sequence is CASKQGLAGGYEQYF. CDR3 sequence (DNA): TGTGCCAGCAAGCAGGGGCTAGCGGGGGGTTACGAGCAGTACTTC.

This sequence joins TRBV10-2 and TRBJ1-3, with D tentatively TRBD1 (6 bases). Germline V gene data show CDR1 as WSHSY and CDR2 as SAAADI. This CDR3 is built from 14 residues. V was pared by 6 bases and J by 1 base, with 10 bases between. The CDR3 nucleotides are TGCGCCAGCAGGGAACAGGGATCTGGAAACACCATATATTTT. It encodes CASREQGSGNTIYF.

V and J are TRBV28 and TRBJ2-7; 13 positions match TRBD2. The length of the CDR3 is 17 residues. Germline-derived CDR1 and CDR2 are MDHEN and SYDVKM. Germline trimming cut 3 bases from V and 7 bases from J; bases unmatched to any gene: 12. In nucleotides, the CDR3 is TGTGCCAGCAGTTTCCGGAGGGGACTAGCGGGGCCGGGAGAGCAGTACTTC. As protein: CASSFRRGLAGPGEQYF.

This clone was seen just once. The chain is built from TRBV6-5 and TRBJ1-1; TRBD1 matches at 7 bases. This CDR3 spans 14 amino acids. From germline, CDR1 is MNHEY and CDR2 SVGAGI. With V trimmed by 6 bases and J by 6 bases, 10 bases remained unmatched. The CDR3: CASRRTGEFAEAFF. The CDR3 DNA follows: TGTGCCAGCAGACGGACAGGAGAGTTCGCTGAAGCTTTCTTT.

This chain connects TRBV18 to TRBJ2-5; unclear D gene. Germline V lookup: CDR1 KGHSH, CDR2 LQKENI. CDR3 length: 13 amino acids. V was shortened by 2 bases and J by 5 bases, with 9 bases between the two germline ends. The DNA of the CDR3 is TGTGCCAGCTCACCAATTCCGGGCGAGACCCAGTACTTC. This gives the protein CASSPIPGETQYF.

The rearrangement uses TRBV30 and TRBJ2-3; unclear D gene. Trimming shortened V by 5 bases and J by 1 base, and 7 bases separated the two germline ends. Germline V CDR1 and CDR2: GTSNPN, SVGIG (reference sequence). This CDR3 has 12 residues. The CDR3 DNA sequence: TGTGCCTGGGGCCGGGGCACAGATACGCAGTATTTT. Translated, it gives CAWGRGTDTQYF.

The chain has TRBV30 and TRBJ1-2; TRBD1 matches 10 bases. CDR1 and CDR2 (germline): GTSNPN, SVGIG (reference sequence). The ends lost 6 bases at V and 0 bases at J; junction bases unmatched: 7. This CDR3 spans 15 amino acids. CDR3 sequence: CACSRDRGTNYGYTF. The CDR3, as DNA: TGTGCCTGCAGCCGGGACAGGGGAACTAACTATGGCTACACCTTC.

V is TRBV19 and J is TRBJ2-2; the match to TRBD1 covers 11 bases. This CDR3 comprises 15 residues. J gave up 4 bases and V 7 bases, and 5 bases lay outside the gene matches. CDR1 is LNHDA, CDR2 SQIVND, per germline (reference sequence). Written as DNA, the CDR3 is TGTGCCAGTATATTAGGGACAGGGGGCACCGGGGAGCTGTTTTTT. Amino acid sequence: CASILGTGGTGELFF.

The rearrangement uses TRBV30 and TRBJ1-6; D is uncertain. The CDR3 loop spans 15 amino acids. V was shortened by 2 bases and J by 3 bases, with 11 bases between the two germline ends. The germline V gene encodes CDR1 GTSNPN and CDR2 SVGIG (reference sequence). CDR3 loop: CAWSPAGYYNSPLHF. The CDR3 DNA reads as TGTGCCTGGAGTCCTGCGGGGTACTATAATTCACCCCTCCACTTT. Variable domain in full (rest from reference TRBV30 and TRBJ1-6): SQTIHQWPATLVQPVGSPLSLECTVEGTSNPNLYWYRQAAGRGLQLLFYSVGIGQISSEVPQNLSASRPQDRQFILSSKKLLLSDSGFYLCAWSPAGYYNSPLHFGNGTRLTVT.

The J gene is TRBJ2-3, the V gene TRBV7-3; D remains ambiguous. The germline V gene encodes CDR1 SGHTA and CDR2 FQGTGA. V was pared by 2 bases and J by 0 bases, with 6 bases between. The CDR3 is made up of 14 amino acids. The CDR3 DNA is TGTGCCAGCAGCTTATTCCCTAGCACAGATACGCAGTATTTT. As protein: CASSLFPSTDTQYF.

This chain uses TRBV7-2 with TRBJ2-7, with D hard to call. CDR3 length: 15 amino acids. V was pared by 1 base and J by 0 bases, with 10 bases between. Germline V gene data show CDR1 as SGHTA and CDR2 as FQGNSA. The CDR3 DNA reads TGTGCCAGCAGCTTAGAGGGCACCGGCTCCTACGAGCAGTACTTC. As protein: CASSLEGTGSYEQYF.

The table lists this clone with a count of one. The J gene is TRBJ2-7, the V gene TRBV7-9; no firm D call. The germline gives CDR1 SEHNR, CDR2 FQNEAQ (reference sequence). V was shortened by 4 bases and J by 5 bases, with 12 bases between the two germline ends. This CDR3 has 13 amino acids. The CDR3 loop reads CASSSPVVHEQYF. The DNA of the CDR3 is TGTGCCAGCAGCTCTCCGGTGGTTCACGAGCAGTACTTC.

The chain is built from TRBV7-8 and TRBJ1-2; tentative D call: TRBD1 (6 bases). Germline-derived CDR1 and CDR2 are SGHVS and FQNEAQ. Deletions cut 2 bases from V and 4 bases from J, with 11 bases between. CDR3 length equals 14 residues. The CDR3 reads CASSLMTRGYGYTF. Written as DNA, the CDR3 is TGTGCCAGCAGCTTAATGACCAGGGGCTATGGCTACACCTTC.

The J gene is TRBJ1-3, the V gene TRBV25-1; D is unclear. The V gene's germline CDR1 is MGHDK and CDR2 SYGVNS. The CDR3 loop spans 13 amino acids. The ends were cut back, 5 bases at V and 4 bases at J, with 9 bases in the middle. The CDR3 reads CASSTGLGNTIYF. The CDR3 DNA reads TGTGCCAGCAGTACGGGGTTAGGAAACACCATATATTTT.

The rearrangement links TRBV7-2 to TRBJ2-6; D not certain. Trimming stripped 2 bases from V and 1 base from J, with 6 bases between. Germline CDR1 SGHTA, CDR2 FQGNSA. The CDR3 runs to 15 residues. The CDR3 protein is CASSLKGSGANVLTF. The CDR3 nucleotides read TGTGCCAGCAGCTTAAAGGGTTCTGGGGCCAACGTCCTGACTTTC. The variable domain in full, with the rest retrieved from reference TRBV7-2 and TRBJ2-6, is GAGVSQSPSNKVTEKGKDVELRCDPISGHTALYWYRQSLGQGLEFLIYFQGNSAPDKSGLPSDRFSAERTGGSVSTLTIQRTQQEDSAVYLCASSLKGSGANVLTFGAGSRLTVL.

The chain couples TRBV29-1 to TRBJ1-2, with no clear D. Germline V gene sequence: CDR1 SQVTM, CDR2 ANQGSEA. The CDR3 spans 11 residues. V was pared by 7 bases and J by 8 bases, with 14 bases between. The CDR3 sequence is CSAERVGGYTF. CDR3 in DNA: TGCAGCGCCGAGAGGGTTGGCGGCTACACCTTC.

The chain is built from TRBV19 and TRBJ2-7, with D possibly matching TRBD2 (6 bases). This CDR3 comprises 15 residues. Germline CDR1 is LNHDA and CDR2 is SQIVND (reference sequence). Trimming pared 3 bases from V and 3 bases from J, leaving 15 bases between. Here the CDR3 DNA reads TGTGCCAGTAGTATTGGAGGGGCATTAGACTACGAGCAGTACTTC. It specifies CASSIGGALDYEQYF.

CDR3 in amino acids: CASSLGASNTGELFF. In nucleotides, the CDR3 is TGCGCCAGCAGCCTTGGGGCAAGTAACACCGGGGAGCTGTTTTTT. The chain uses TRBV5-1 and TRBJ2-2; a possible D gene is TRBD1 (5 bases). Germline values: CDR1 SGHRS, CDR2 YFSETQ. Trimming stripped 4 bases from V and 2 bases from J, with 12 bases between. The CDR3 runs 15 residues.

This clone came up once. The chain carries TRBV4-3 and TRBJ1-2, with D possibly being TRBD1 (5 bases). Germline V gene lookup returns CDR1 LGHNA and CDR2 YSLEER. The CDR3 is made up of 17 amino acids. Deletions cut 4 bases from V and 4 bases from J, with 22 bases between. For the CDR3, the DNA is TGCGCCAGCAGCCCAAGGGGCGCCGTAGAGAACGCCTATGGCTACACCTTC. This sequence encodes CASSPRGAVENAYGYTF.

The J gene is TRBJ1-1, the V gene TRBV6-6, with D perhaps matching TRBD1 (6 bases). Per the germline V gene, CDR1 is MNHNY and CDR2 is SVGAGI (reference sequence). The length of the CDR3 is 14 residues. V was pared by 0 bases and J by 3 bases, with 8 bases between. The CDR3, as DNA: TGTGCCAGCAGTTACTCAACAGGGTACACTGAAGCTTTCTTT. It yields the protein CASSYSTGYTEAFF.

The chain combines TRBV28 with TRBJ2-3, with 8 bases matching TRBD1. Germline V CDR1 and CDR2: MDHEN, SYDVKM. With V trimmed by 7 bases and J by 6 bases, 15 bases remained unmatched. The CDR3 runs 16 residues. The CDR3: CASTPHGAGGGDTQYF. In DNA form, the CDR3 reads TGTGCCAGCACCCCTCACGGGGCAGGGGGCGGCGATACGCAGTATTTT.

V and J are TRBV5-4 and TRBJ2-1; tentative D call: TRBD2 (5 bases). This CDR3 comprises 13 residues. Germline-derived CDR1 and CDR2 are SGHNT and YYREEE (reference sequence). V lost 2 bases, J lost 4 bases, and 7 bases lay in between. As DNA, the CDR3 is TGTGCCAGCAGCTTTACTAGTTACAATGAGCAGTTCTTC. It codes for CASSFTSYNEQFF.

This chain connects TRBV5-1 to TRBJ2-3; weak D call: TRBD1 (5 bases). CDR1 and CDR2 from the germline V gene are SGHRS and YFSETQ. This CDR3 spans 14 amino acids. Trimming left V 3 bases short and J 2 bases short, with 10 bases between. CDR3 in DNA: TGCGCCAGCAGCTCTGACAGTCTCACAGATACGCAGTATTTT. This encodes CASSSDSLTDTQYF.

This chain uses TRBV18 with TRBJ2-2; 10 nucleotides line up with TRBD1. Trimming at V came to 3 bases and at J to 5 bases, leaving 3 bases not matched to a gene. The CDR3 is 15 amino acids. The V gene's germline CDR1 is KGHSH and CDR2 LQKENI. The CDR3 DNA reads TGTGCCAGCTCACCGGACAGGGGGTCAACCGGGGAGCTGTTTTTT. Translation: CASSPDRGSTGELFF.

This clone was counted a few times. The V call is TRBV6-2 or TRBV6-3, the J call TRBJ1-2; D is unresolved. Per the germline V gene, CDR1 is MNHEY and CDR2 is SVGEGT. This CDR3 has 16 amino acids. V was cut by 5 bases and J by 7 bases, with 23 bases left in between. CDR3 amino acids: CASSPEIDGPWGGYTF. The CDR3 nucleotides read TGTGCCAGCAGTCCCGAAATCGACGGTCCGTGGGGTGGCTACACCTTC.

This chain joins TRBV20-1 and TRBJ1-3; D unclear. CDR1 DFQATT and CDR2 SNEGSKA come from the germline V gene (reference sequence). V gave up 5 bases and J gave up 8 bases, with 10 bases separating them. The CDR3 covers 11 residues. The CDR3 spells CSAGTKDTIYF. The CDR3 DNA reads TGCAGTGCTGGAACAAAGGACACCATATATTTT.

The genes are TRBV6-1 and TRBJ1-4, with D perhaps TRBD1 (6 bases). Trimming removed 2 bases at V and 0 bases at J, with 16 bases between. The CDR3 is made up of 18 amino acids. In germline, CDR1 is MNHNS, CDR2 SASEGT. This CDR3 is CASSESTGSLATNEKLFF. CDR3 coding DNA: TGTGCCAGCAGTGAATCGACAGGCTCACTTGCAACTAATGAAAAACTGTTTTTT.

The chain is built from TRBV30 and TRBJ1-5, with D unclear. V lost 2 bases to trimming and J lost 3 bases, with 11 bases between them. The CDR3 sequence is 14 residues long. Germline CDR1 GTSNPN, CDR2 SVGIG (reference sequence). Here the CDR3 reads CAWSHGRDNQPQHF. Written as DNA, the CDR3 is TGTGCCTGGAGTCACGGACGCGACAATCAGCCCCAGCATTTT.